A selection of T cell receptor beta chains follows, all from one sample in a study of blood T cells in healthy people across ages. TCRdb reprocessed the 5' RACE reads via MiXCR and lists one record per CDR3 protein. The sample lists 550,000 to 700,000 distinct CDR3 sequences; about 26% were seen once. Sequencing was done on a sample of blood. The receptors shown here come from a woman between 65 and 79 years old in good health. Both conserved end residues are part of each CDR3. Fields, in order: clone size, J gene, D gene, V gene, CDR3 protein, CDR3 DNA. The D gene is left open where the match is weak. The size entry is marked missing in some rows and otherwise reads once, few, many or a size class.

abundance: NA
j_gene: TRBJ2-1
d_gene: TRBD1
v_gene: TRBV7-3
CDR3aa: CASSSTGQGNNEQFF
CDR3nt: TGTGCCAGCAGCTCTACGGGACAGGGCAACAATGAGCAGTTCTTC

abundance: NA
j_gene: TRBJ1-2
d_gene: NA
v_gene: TRBV6-5
CDR3aa: CASSYSGASANCGYTF
CDR3nt: TGTGCCAGCAGTTACTCGGGGGCGTCAGCTAACTGTGGCTACACCTTC

abundance: NA
j_gene: TRBJ2-3
d_gene: NA
v_gene: TRBV24-1
CDR3aa: CATSEGDADTDTQYF
CDR3nt: TGTGCCACCAGTGAAGGGGACGCGGACACAGATACGCAGTATTTT

abundance: NA
j_gene: TRBJ1-3
d_gene: NA
v_gene: TRBV5-1
CDR3aa: CASSRDGGASSGNTIYF
CDR3nt: TGCGCCAGCAGCCGGGACGGCGGGGCCTCATCTGGAAACACCATATATTTT

abundance: NA
j_gene: TRBJ2-4
d_gene: NA
v_gene: TRBV12-3/TRBV12-4
CDR3aa: CASSSDGPNIQYF
CDR3nt: TGTGCCAGCAGTTCGGACGGACCAAACATTCAGTACTTC

abundance: NA
j_gene: TRBJ2-3
d_gene: NA
v_gene: TRBV7-8
CDR3aa: CASSRDGITDTQYF
CDR3nt: TGTGCCAGCAGCCGGGACGGAATCACAGATACGCAGTATTTT

abundance: NA
j_gene: TRBJ2-1
d_gene: NA
v_gene: TRBV7-2
CDR3aa: CASSSSWSSYNEQFF
CDR3nt: TGTGCCAGCAGCTCCTCCTGGTCCTCTTACAATGAGCAGTTCTTC

abundance: NA
j_gene: TRBJ1-5
d_gene: TRBD1
v_gene: TRBV2
CDR3aa: CASSGQGRWLDQPQHF
CDR3nt: TGTGCCAGCAGTGGACAGGGTCGGTGGCTCGATCAGCCCCAGCATTTT

abundance: NA
j_gene: TRBJ1-4
d_gene: NA
v_gene: TRBV20-1
CDR3aa: CSARAQDRRDEKLFF
CDR3nt: TGCAGTGCTAGAGCTCAGGACAGAAGAGACGAAAAACTGTTTTTT

abundance: few
j_gene: TRBJ2-1
d_gene: TRBD2
v_gene: TRBV12-3/TRBV12-4
CDR3aa: CASIIRLAGDNEQFF
CDR3nt: TGTGCCAGCATCATAAGGCTAGCGGGAGACAATGAGCAGTTCTTC

abundance: once
j_gene: TRBJ1-4
d_gene: TRBD1
v_gene: TRBV6-5
CDR3aa: CASSRGQGIGEKLFF
CDR3nt: TGTGCCAGCAGCCGCGGACAGGGAATAGGTGAAAAACTGTTTTTT

abundance: NA
j_gene: TRBJ2-7
d_gene: NA
v_gene: TRBV20-1
CDR3aa: CSASGVHEQYF
CDR3nt: TGCAGTGCTAGCGGTGTCCACGAGCAGTACTTC

abundance: NA
j_gene: TRBJ2-7
d_gene: TRBD2
v_gene: TRBV7-2
CDR3aa: CASSLGRSRGGGYEQYF
CDR3nt: TGTGCCAGCAGCTTAGGGAGGTCGCGGGGGGGAGGTTACGAGCAGTACTTC

abundance: NA
j_gene: TRBJ2-2
d_gene: TRBD2
v_gene: TRBV7-2
CDR3aa: CASSPLAGGLFNTGELFF
CDR3nt: TGTGCCAGCAGCCCTCTAGCGGGGGGGCTTTTCAACACCGGGGAGCTGTTTTTT

abundance: NA
j_gene: TRBJ2-3
d_gene: NA
v_gene: TRBV15
CDR3aa: CATSKTDTQYF
CDR3nt: TGTGCCACCAGTAAGACAGATACGCAGTATTTT

abundance: NA
j_gene: TRBJ1-2
d_gene: TRBD1
v_gene: TRBV29-1
CDR3aa: CSAQGAGGYTF
CDR3nt: TGCAGCGCTCAGGGGGCGGGGGGCTACACCTTC

abundance: few
j_gene: TRBJ2-7
d_gene: TRBD1
v_gene: TRBV5-1
CDR3aa: CASSLLQGADEQYF
CDR3nt: TGCGCCAGCAGCTTGTTACAGGGGGCCGACGAGCAGTACTTC

abundance: many
j_gene: TRBJ2-5
d_gene: TRBD1
v_gene: TRBV6-5
CDR3aa: CASSFATGAETQYF
CDR3nt: TGTGCCAGCAGTTTCGCGACAGGGGCAGAGACCCAGTACTTC

abundance: NA
j_gene: TRBJ2-5
d_gene: NA
v_gene: TRBV4-3
CDR3aa: CASSQGVGQETQYF
CDR3nt: TGCGCCAGCAGCCAAGGGGTTGGACAAGAGACCCAGTACTTC

abundance: NA
j_gene: TRBJ2-1
d_gene: NA
v_gene: TRBV5-5
CDR3aa: CASSLKSSYNEQFF
CDR3nt: TGTGCCAGCAGCTTGAAGAGCTCCTACAATGAGCAGTTCTTC

abundance: NA
j_gene: TRBJ2-5
d_gene: TRBD2
v_gene: TRBV3-1
CDR3aa: CASSLGGTSGGETQYF
CDR3nt: TGTGCCAGCAGCCTTGGCGGGACTAGCGGGGGAGAGACCCAGTACTTC

abundance: many
j_gene: TRBJ2-1
d_gene: NA
v_gene: TRBV29-1
CDR3aa: CSVGGRGQKQFF
CDR3nt: TGCAGCGTTGGCGGCAGGGGACAAAAGCAGTTCTTC

abundance: few
j_gene: TRBJ1-1
d_gene: NA
v_gene: TRBV20-1
CDR3aa: CSASYGGTEAFF
CDR3nt: TGCAGTGCTAGTTACGGGGGCACTGAAGCTTTCTTT

abundance: few
j_gene: TRBJ2-1
d_gene: NA
v_gene: TRBV19
CDR3aa: CATGFGAPYDEQFF
CDR3nt: TGTGCCACGGGATTCGGCGCCCCCTACGATGAGCAGTTCTTC

abundance: NA
j_gene: TRBJ2-3
d_gene: NA
v_gene: TRBV25-1
CDR3aa: CASSGQGYSTLSTDTQYF
CDR3nt: TGTGCCAGCAGTGGCCAGGGATACTCTACTCTTAGCACAGATACGCAGTATTTT

abundance: NA
j_gene: TRBJ1-5
d_gene: TRBD1
v_gene: TRBV6-5
CDR3aa: CASSYRGQGEPQHF
CDR3nt: TGTGCCAGCAGTTACAGGGGGCAGGGGGAGCCCCAGCATTTT

abundance: NA
j_gene: TRBJ1-1
d_gene: NA
v_gene: TRBV6-2/TRBV6-3
CDR3aa: CASSTLGSPNTEAFF
CDR3nt: TGTGCCAGCAGCACCTTAGGCAGCCCGAACACTGAAGCTTTCTTT